This entry describes one T cell receptor (beta chain). Its antigen is currently unknown. The sample belongs to a study of T cell repertoires and Cas9 in healthy adults. Background on the study: CD4 and CD8 compartments: SpCas9-reactive T cells profiled for potency, cytotoxicity, lineage. Study-level results: Reportedly, SpCas9-reactive effector T cell proliferation and function were mitigated by SpCas9-reactive Tregs in vitro.

The protocol was immunoSEQ multiplex PCR, while the TCRdb copy is restricted to in-frame clones and leaves out a portion. The data hold about 22,000 clones, with about 90% observed a single time. V lost 4 bases to trimming and J lost 11 bases, with 27 bases between them. The germline V gene encodes CDR1 SGHRS and CDR2 YFSETQ. The CDR3 has 16 residues. V usage is TRBV5-1 and J usage is TRBJ1-1; maybe TRBD1 (6 bases). This receptor was obtained from a human donor in good health. Source material: CD4+ effector T cells (CD127+, CD25-, CD137-, CD154-) from PBMCs; culture status not recorded. In nucleotides, the CDR3 is TGCGCCAGCAGCCCCCGGGGGGGGCAGGAGGGAGTTAGGGCTTTCTTT. Protein: CASSPRGGQEGVRAFF.